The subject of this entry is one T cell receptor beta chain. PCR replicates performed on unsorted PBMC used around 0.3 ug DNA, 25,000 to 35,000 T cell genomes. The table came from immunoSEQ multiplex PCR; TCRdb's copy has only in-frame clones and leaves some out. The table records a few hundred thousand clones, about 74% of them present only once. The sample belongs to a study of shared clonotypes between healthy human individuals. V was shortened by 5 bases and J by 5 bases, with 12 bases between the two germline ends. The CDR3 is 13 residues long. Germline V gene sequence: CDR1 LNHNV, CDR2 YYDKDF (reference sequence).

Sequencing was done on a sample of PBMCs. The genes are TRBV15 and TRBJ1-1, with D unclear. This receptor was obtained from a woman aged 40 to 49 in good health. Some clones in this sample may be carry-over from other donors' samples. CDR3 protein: CATSEGLVTEAFF. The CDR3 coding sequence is TGTGCCACCAGCGAGGGATTAGTGACTGAAGCTTTCTTT.